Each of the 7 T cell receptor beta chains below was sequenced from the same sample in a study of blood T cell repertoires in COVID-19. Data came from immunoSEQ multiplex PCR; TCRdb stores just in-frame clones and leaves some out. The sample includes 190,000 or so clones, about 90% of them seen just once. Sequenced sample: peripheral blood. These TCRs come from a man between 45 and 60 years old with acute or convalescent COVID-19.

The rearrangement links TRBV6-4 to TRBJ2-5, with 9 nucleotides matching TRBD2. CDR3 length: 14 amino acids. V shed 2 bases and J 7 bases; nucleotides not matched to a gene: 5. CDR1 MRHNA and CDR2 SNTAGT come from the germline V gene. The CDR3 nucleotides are TGTGCCAGCAGTGACCCGGGACTAGCATGGACCCAGTACTTC. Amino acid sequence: CASSDPGLAWTQYF.

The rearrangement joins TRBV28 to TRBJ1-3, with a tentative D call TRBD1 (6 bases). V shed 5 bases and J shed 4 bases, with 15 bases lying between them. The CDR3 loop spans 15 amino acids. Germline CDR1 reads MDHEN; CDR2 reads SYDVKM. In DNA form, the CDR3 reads TGTGCCAGCAGTCCGACCGGGACATTCGGAAACACCATATATTTT. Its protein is CASSPTGTFGNTIYF. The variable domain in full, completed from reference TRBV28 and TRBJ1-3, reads DVKVTQSSRYLVKRTGEKVFLECVQDMDHENMFWYRQDPGLGLRLIYFSYDVKMKEKGDIPEGYSVSREKKERFSLILESASTNQTSMYLCASSPTGTFGNTIYFGEGSWLTVV.

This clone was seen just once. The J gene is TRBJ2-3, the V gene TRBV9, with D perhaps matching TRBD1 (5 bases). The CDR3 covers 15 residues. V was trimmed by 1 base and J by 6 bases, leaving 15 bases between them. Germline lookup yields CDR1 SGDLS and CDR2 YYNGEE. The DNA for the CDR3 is TGTGCCAGCAGCGTACTGGCAGGGTTGGGGGATACGCAGTATTTT. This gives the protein CASSVLAGLGDTQYF. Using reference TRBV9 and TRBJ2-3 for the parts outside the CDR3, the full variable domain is DSGVTQTPKHLITATGQRVTLRCSPRSGDLSVYWYQQSLDQGLQFLIQYYNGEERAKGNILERFSAQQFPDLHSELNLSSLELGDSALYFCASSVLAGLGDTQYFGPGTRLTVL.

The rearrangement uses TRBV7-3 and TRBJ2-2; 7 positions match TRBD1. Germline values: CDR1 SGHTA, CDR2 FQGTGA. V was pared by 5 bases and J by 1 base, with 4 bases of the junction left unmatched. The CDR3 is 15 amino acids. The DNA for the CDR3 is TGTGCCAGCAGCCCCCCAGGGGGGAACACCGGGGAGCTGTTTTTT. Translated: CASSPPGGNTGELFF.

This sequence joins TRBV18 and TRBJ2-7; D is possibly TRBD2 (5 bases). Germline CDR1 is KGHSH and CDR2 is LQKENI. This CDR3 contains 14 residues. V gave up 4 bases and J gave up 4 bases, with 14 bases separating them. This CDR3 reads CASSLRGKGYEQYF. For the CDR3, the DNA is TGTGCCAGCTCACTCCGGGGAAAAGGGTACGAGCAGTACTTC.

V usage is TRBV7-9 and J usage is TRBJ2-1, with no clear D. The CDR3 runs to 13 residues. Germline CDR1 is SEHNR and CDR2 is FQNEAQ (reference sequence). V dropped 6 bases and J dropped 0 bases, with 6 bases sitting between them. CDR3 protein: CASSLFSYNEQFF. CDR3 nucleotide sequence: TGTGCCAGCAGTCTTTTCTCCTACAATGAGCAGTTCTTC.

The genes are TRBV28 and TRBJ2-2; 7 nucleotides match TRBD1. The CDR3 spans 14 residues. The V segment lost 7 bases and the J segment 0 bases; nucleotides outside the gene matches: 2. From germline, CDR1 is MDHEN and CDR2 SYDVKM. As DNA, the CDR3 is TGTGCCAGCAAAGGGACAGCGAACACCGGGGAGCTGTTTTTT. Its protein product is CASKGTANTGELFF.